These 27 T cell receptor beta chains originate from one sample sequenced in a study of beta chain features in type 1 diabetes. Study results and limitations: Patients with Type 1 diabetes showed moderately but significantly shorter TCRB CDR3s in all four CD4+ subsets.

The sequenced template was cDNA made from the entire isolated RNA. Sequencing was performed with immunoSEQ multiplex PCR; in TCRdb, only in-frame clones are kept and a portion is missing. The top ten clones hold roughly 0.12% of a sample with about 650,000 clones, 9.5% to 15% of them seen once. No antigen has been assigned to these receptors. Sequenced material: naive CD4+ T cells from blood. The receptors shown here come from a young man with type 1 diabetes.

This clone was seen a handful of times. The rearrangement joins TRBV15 to TRBJ2-7; no firm D call. The CDR3 extends over 13 amino acids. Trimming shortened V by 1 base and J by 0 bases, and 4 bases separated the two germline ends. Germline CDR1 reads LNHNV; CDR2 reads YYDKDF (reference sequence). The CDR3 region is CATSRGSSYEQYF. The CDR3 nucleotides are TGTGCCACCAGCAGAGGTAGCTCCTACGAGCAGTACTTC. The variable domain in full, completed from reference TRBV15 and TRBJ2-7, reads DAMVIQNPRYQVTQFGKPVTLSCSQTLNHNVMYWYQQKSSQAPKLLFHYYDKDFNNEADTPDNFQSRRPNTSFCFLDIRSPGLGDTAMYLCATSRGSSYEQYFGPGTRLTVT.

This clone appeared a few times. As DNA, the CDR3 is TGTGCCAGCAGTGAGCCCAACGACAGGGAGCAGTACTTC. This translates into CASSEPNDREQYF. The V call is TRBV25-1, the J call TRBJ2-7, with a weak D call TRBD1 (6 bases). Germline loops: CDR1 MGHDK, CDR2 SYGVNS. This CDR3 contains 13 residues. With 3 bases removed from V and 7 bases from J, the gap between germline ends came to 13 bases.

The chain couples TRBV7-2 to TRBJ2-7; possible D gene TRBD1, 6 bases. Trimming shortened V by 4 bases and J by 1 base, and 8 bases separated the two germline ends. CDR1 is SGHTA, CDR2 FQGNSA, per germline. The CDR3 contains 13 residues. The CDR3 is CASSYGTSYEQYF. DNA of the CDR3: TGTGCCAGCAGCTACGGGACATCCTACGAGCAGTACTTC.

The J gene is TRBJ1-2, the V gene TRBV20-1; D is possibly TRBD1 (5 bases). Trimming removed 3 bases from V and 5 bases from J, with 7 bases in between. This CDR3 region has 11 residues. Germline V gene sequence: CDR1 DFQATT, CDR2 SNEGSKA (reference sequence). In DNA, the CDR3 is TGCAGTGCTAGCGCAGGGTATGGCTACACCTTC. As protein: CSASAGYGYTF.

To note about this clone: The same CDR3 can be traced to other DNA sequences in this sample. This rearrangement joins TRBV12-5 to TRBJ2-3; 11 nucleotides match TRBD2. The CDR3 covers 16 residues. The germline V gene encodes CDR1 LGHNT and CDR2 FRNRAP. The trim removed 1 base at V and 0 bases at J, leaving 0 bases unmatched. CDR3 sequence reads: CASGLGLAGSTDTQYF. The CDR3 DNA reads as TGTGCTAGTGGTTTGGGACTAGCGGGGAGCACAGATACGCAGTATTTT.

This clone occurred once. J is TRBJ2-5 and V is TRBV5-6; no clear D gene. Near its end, the DNA agrees better with TRBJ2-7, so the J call may be wrong. This CDR3 is 11 amino acids long. Germline V CDR1 and CDR2: SGHDT, YYEEEE. The CDR3 reads CASSLEHEQYF. Written as DNA, the CDR3 is TGTGCCAGCAGCTTGGAACACGAGCAGTACTTC.

The chain is built from TRBV6-5 and TRBJ2-3, with 10 bases fitting TRBD2. V trimming: 6 bases; J trimming: 4 bases; junction bases outside the gene matches: 4. The germline V gene has CDR1 MNHEY and CDR2 SVGAGI. The CDR3 spans 14 residues. CDR3 in DNA: TGTGCCAGCAGAGCTAGCGGGGGATCAGATACGCAGTATTTT. Encoded protein: CASRASGGSDTQYF.

This clone showed up just a few times. The chain combines TRBV7-2 with TRBJ2-7, with TRBD2 matching 13 bases. V was clipped by 5 bases and J by 3 bases; unmatched bases: 4. Germline CDR1 and CDR2: SGHTA and FQGNSA. The CDR3 length is 15 residues. In DNA, the CDR3 is TGTGCCAGCAGCCGGACTAGCGGGGGCTTCTACGAGCAGTACTTC. It yields the protein CASSRTSGGFYEQYF.

This clone was seen more than once but under ten times. The chain has TRBV29-1 and TRBJ2-7; weak D call: TRBD1 (6 bases). This CDR3 comprises 14 residues. The V end was cut by 4 bases, the J end by 0 bases, with 13 bases between. From germline, CDR1 is SQVTM and CDR2 ANQGSEA. The CDR3, as DNA: TGCAGCGTTGGTGGGACAACGAGCTCCTACGAGCAGTACTTC. This codes for CSVGGTTSSYEQYF.

The chain has TRBV4-2 and TRBJ2-5; possible D gene TRBD1, 5 bases. The CDR3 is made up of 15 amino acids. Per germline, CDR1 LGHNA and CDR2 YNFKEQ. Trimming stripped 0 bases from V and 4 bases from J, with 12 bases between. CDR3 sequence: CASSQDPTARETQYF. As DNA, the CDR3 is TGTGCCAGCAGCCAAGATCCGACAGCCCGAGAGACCCAGTACTTC.

The rearrangement joins TRBV2 to TRBJ2-1; 7 bases line up with TRBD2. The CDR3 has 16 residues. Per the germline V gene, CDR1 is SNHLY and CDR2 is FYNNEI. V lost 6 bases and J lost 8; bases outside the gene matches: 16. The CDR3 DNA follows: TGTGCCAGCAGGACTTTAGGACTAGTGTTTGGTGATGAGCAGTTCTTC. Translating it yields CASRTLGLVFGDEQFF. Using reference TRBV2 and TRBJ2-1 for the parts outside the CDR3, the full variable domain is EPEVTQTPSHQVTQMGQEVILRCVPISNHLYFYWYRQILGQKVEFLVSFYNNEISEKSEIFDDQFSVERPDGSNFTLKIRSTKLEDSAMYFCASRTLGLVFGDEQFFGPGTRLTVL.

The chain links TRBV29-1 to TRBJ2-7, with TRBD2 matching 7 bases. This CDR3 spans 12 amino acids. J gave up 2 bases and V 7 bases, and 5 bases lay outside the gene matches. Germline V gene data show CDR1 as SQVTM and CDR2 as ANQGSEA. CDR3 loop: CSAKRGTYEQYF. DNA for the CDR3: TGCAGCGCCAAGCGGGGAACCTACGAGCAGTACTTC.

This clone was found a few times. As DNA, the CDR3 is TGTGCCAGCAGCCATCCCAGTCAGCCCCAGCATTTT. Translation: CASSHPSQPQHF. This chain joins TRBV7-2 and TRBJ1-5; D is undetermined. V was shortened by 5 bases and J by 6 bases, with 8 bases between the two germline ends. Germline loops: CDR1 SGHTA, CDR2 FQGNSA. The CDR3 length is 12 residues.

This chain's CDR3 is CASSRSDRRLNEKLFF. CDR3 in DNA: TGTGCCAGCAGCCGTTCGGACAGGCGACTTAATGAAAAACTGTTTTTT. The chain joins TRBV28 to TRBJ1-4, with 7 bases fitting TRBD1. The CDR3 extends over 16 amino acids. Germline loops: CDR1 MDHEN, CDR2 SYDVKM. After removal of 6 bases from V and 4 bases from J, the junction contained 11 bases not matched to a gene.

The chain carries TRBV28 and TRBJ2-1; D ambiguous. Germline V gives CDR1 MDHEN, CDR2 SYDVKM. This CDR3 comprises 13 residues. V was trimmed by 3 bases and J by 8 bases, leaving 11 bases between them. The CDR3 reads CASSFPIGDEQFF. In nucleotides, the CDR3 is TGTGCCAGCAGTTTCCCTATTGGGGATGAGCAGTTCTTC.

The chain links TRBV9 to TRBJ2-7; no reliable D call. The germline V gene has CDR1 SGDLS and CDR2 YYNGEE. Trimming pared 3 bases from V and 0 bases from J, leaving 13 bases between. The CDR3 extends over 15 amino acids. In nucleotides, the CDR3 is TGTGCCAGCAGCGCCCTCGGGTCGGGCTCCTACGAGCAGTACTTC. It specifies CASSALGSGSYEQYF. Complete variable domain (other parts from reference TRBV9 and TRBJ2-7): DSGVTQTPKHLITATGQRVTLRCSPRSGDLSVYWYQQSLDQGLQFLIQYYNGEERAKGNILERFSAQQFPDLHSELNLSSLELGDSALYFCASSALGSGSYEQYFGPGTRLTVT.

In its sample, this clone was seen a few times. The chain carries TRBV7-2 and TRBJ2-3; D unclear. The CDR3 has 11 residues. With 8 bases removed from V and 5 bases from J, the gap between germline ends came to 8 bases. CDR1 SGHTA and CDR2 FQGNSA come from the germline V gene. The CDR3 is CASGVGDTQYF. For the CDR3, the DNA is TGTGCCAGCGGGGTTGGAGATACGCAGTATTTT.

V gene TRBV14 combines with J gene TRBJ2-7; possible D gene TRBD1, 6 bases. The CDR3 contains 15 residues. Trimming removed 0 bases from V and 2 bases from J, with 11 bases in between. CDR1 and CDR2 (germline): SGHDN, FVKESK. The CDR3 bases are TGTGCCAGCAGCCAAGACAGGGGTGAAGCCTACGAGCAGTACTTC. As protein: CASSQDRGEAYEQYF.

CDR3 nucleotide sequence: TGTGCCAGCAGTTTTAACAATTCACCCCTCCACTTT. Its protein is CASSFNNSPLHF. J is TRBJ1-6 and V is TRBV6-5; D uncertain. Germline-derived CDR1 and CDR2 are MNHEY and SVGAGI. The CDR3 sequence is 12 residues long. The V and J ends lost 4 bases and 7 bases respectively, with 5 bases between them.

The CDR3 DNA reads as TGTGCCAGCAGCTCGCGGGACAGACAAGCAACTAATGAAAAACTGTTTTTT. It is translated as CASSSRDRQATNEKLFF. The rearrangement links TRBV5-6 to TRBJ1-4; the match to TRBD1 covers 7 bases. V shed 3 bases, J shed 0 bases, and the junction held 8 bases outside the gene matches. The CDR3 totals 17 residues. Per germline, CDR1 SGHDT and CDR2 YYEEEE.

The chain combines TRBV5-1 with TRBJ1-5; D not resolved. The ends were cut back, 0 bases at V and 0 bases at J, with 7 bases in the middle. Germline V gene sequence: CDR1 SGHRS, CDR2 YFSETQ. The CDR3 consists of 15 residues. CDR3 sequence reads: CASSLGLNSNQPQHF. DNA for the CDR3: TGCGCCAGCAGCTTGGGACTGAATAGCAATCAGCCCCAGCATTTT.

In this sample, this clone turned up a few times. For the CDR3, the DNA is TGCGCCAGCAGCTTGGGTGGGGATAGCAATCAGCCCCAGCATTTT. Translating gives CASSLGGDSNQPQHF. This chain links TRBV5-1 with TRBJ1-5, with unresolved D. CDR3 size: 15 residues. Germline V gives CDR1 SGHRS, CDR2 YFSETQ. V dropped 0 bases and J dropped 0 bases, with 7 bases sitting between them.

This clone was detected a few times. The chain carries TRBV28 and TRBJ2-5; D remains ambiguous. V shed 2 bases and J shed 4 bases, with 11 bases lying between them. Germline V CDR1 and CDR2: MDHEN, SYDVKM. This CDR3 has 14 residues. The CDR3 loop is CASSLGRARETQYF. The CDR3 bases are TGTGCCAGCAGTTTAGGTAGGGCCCGAGAGACCCAGTACTTC.

The chain couples TRBV30 to TRBJ2-6, with unresolved D. This CDR3 region has 14 residues. In germline, CDR1 is GTSNPN, CDR2 SVGIG (reference sequence). Trimming took 1 base from V and 3 from J, leaving 7 bases between them. The CDR3 DNA is TGTGCCTGGAGTGGCCAGTTTGGGGCCAACGTCCTGACTTTC. Its translation is CAWSGQFGANVLTF.

This clone has just a few counts. V and J are TRBV6-6 and TRBJ1-5, with a possible D match to TRBD1 (5 bases). The germline V gene encodes CDR1 MNHNY and CDR2 SVGAGI (reference sequence). The CDR3 contains 14 residues. Trimming removed 2 bases at V and 4 bases at J, with 9 bases between. DNA of the CDR3: TGTGCCAGCAGTTACATGACAGAGAATCAGCCCCAGCATTTT. It encodes CASSYMTENQPQHF.

As concerns this clone: At the DNA level, this CDR3 is encoded by other sequences in the same sample as well. The gene calls are TRBV29-1 and TRBJ1-2; D perhaps matches TRBD1 (5 bases). The CDR3 consists of 11 residues. Trimming left V 7 bases short and J 3 bases short, with 9 bases between. Germline CDR1 and CDR2: SQVTM and ANQGSEA. CDR3 protein: CSGGEDYGYTF. As DNA, the CDR3 is TGCAGCGGAGGGGAAGACTATGGCTACACCTTC. Complete variable domain (other parts from reference TRBV29-1 and TRBJ1-2): SAVISQKPSRDICQRGTSLTIQCQVDSQVTMMFWYRQQPGQSLTLIATANQGSEATYESGFVIDKFPISRPNLTFSTLTVSNMSPEDSSIYLCSGGEDYGYTFGSGTRLTVV.

This clone was seen a handful of times. J is TRBJ1-6 and V is TRBV9; perhaps TRBD1 as D (6 bases). V was pared by 0 bases and J by 8 bases, with 12 bases between. This CDR3 has 15 amino acids. Germline loops: CDR1 SGDLS, CDR2 YYNGEE. The CDR3 DNA is TGTGCCAGCAGCGTAGAGAACAGGGCAGATTCACCCCTCCACTTT. Amino acid sequence: CASSVENRADSPLHF.